This T cell receptor beta chain originates from a study of Ad26.COV2.S vaccination and SARS-CoV-2 variants. Study details: Intramuscular Ad26.COV2.S at 5x10^10 or 1x10^11 viral particles. Study-level findings and limits: Individuals receiving vaccine had higher spike-specific TCR breadth than placebo recipients did. Reported findings describe substantial breadth in spike-specific CD8+ and CD4+ T cell responses following vaccination.

About this clone: Its antigen is not identified.

The CDR3 has 12 residues. Trimming pared 3 bases from V and 2 bases from J, leaving 8 bases between. Per the germline V gene, CDR1 is DFQATT and CDR2 is SNEGSKA (reference sequence). Indicated treatment: around 19 received Ad26.COV2.S at low or high dose, single or two shots; 5 received placebo; per-sample allocation not given. The study sampled participants on day 63 after the first vaccine or placebo injection. Wuhan-strain spike was delivered by a replication-incompetent Ad26 vector. Clones were read by immunoSEQ multiplex PCR, and TCRdb kept only the in-frame ones, dropping some. Seen here are more than 350,000 clones, 80% to 95% observed once, and the top ten hold approximately 12%.

This receptor was obtained from a person between 18 and 59 years old who received the Ad26.COV2.S COVID-19 vaccine or a placebo. The material sequenced was peripheral blood, taken in a trial of Ad26.COV2.S vaccine versus placebo. The chain joins TRBV20-1 to TRBJ2-7; the D is unclear. This CDR3 is CSASSSPYEQYF. In DNA form, the CDR3 reads TGCAGTGCTAGTAGCAGTCCCTACGAGCAGTACTTC.